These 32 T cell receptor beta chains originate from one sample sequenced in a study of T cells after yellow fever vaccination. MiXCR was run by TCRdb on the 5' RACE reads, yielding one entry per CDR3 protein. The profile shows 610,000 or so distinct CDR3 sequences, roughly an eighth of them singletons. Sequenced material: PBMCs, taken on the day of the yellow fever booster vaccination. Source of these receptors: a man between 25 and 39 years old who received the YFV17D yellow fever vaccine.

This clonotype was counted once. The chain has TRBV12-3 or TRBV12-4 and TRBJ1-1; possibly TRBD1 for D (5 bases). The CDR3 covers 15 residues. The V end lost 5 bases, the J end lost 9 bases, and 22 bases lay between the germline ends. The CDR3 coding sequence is TGTGCCAGCAGTACCCGTAAACTCGGGGGGGGGAAAGCTTTCTTT. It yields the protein CASSTRKLGGGKAFF.

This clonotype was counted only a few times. CDR3 in amino acids: CASSVTSDSYNEQFF. CDR3 nucleotides: TGTGCCAGCAGTGTGACTAGCGACTCCTACAATGAGCAGTTCTTC. This rearrangement joins TRBV2 to TRBJ2-1; TRBD2 agrees at 8 bases. V trimming: 4 bases; J trimming: 0 bases; junction bases outside the gene matches: 2. This CDR3 is built from 15 residues. Germline lookup yields CDR1 SNHLY and CDR2 FYNNEI. Drawing the rest from reference TRBV2 and TRBJ2-1, the complete variable domain is EPEVTQTPSHQVTQMGQEVILRCVPISNHLYFYWYRQILGQKVEFLVSFYNNEISEKSEIFDDQFSVERPDGSNFTLKIRSTKLEDSAMYFCASSVTSDSYNEQFFGPGTRLTVL.

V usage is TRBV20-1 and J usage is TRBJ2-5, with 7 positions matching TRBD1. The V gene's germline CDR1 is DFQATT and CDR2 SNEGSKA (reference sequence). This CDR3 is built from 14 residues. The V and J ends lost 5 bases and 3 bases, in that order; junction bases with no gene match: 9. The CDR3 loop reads CSALKGQIKETQYF. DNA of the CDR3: TGCAGTGCTCTAAAGGGACAGATTAAAGAGACCCAGTACTTC.

The CDR3 here is CASTSLAKNIQYF. The CDR3 coding sequence is TGTGCCAGTACATCTTTAGCCAAAAACATTCAGTACTTC. V gene TRBV19 combines with J gene TRBJ2-4; D remains unclear. Per germline, CDR1 LNHDA and CDR2 SQIVND (reference sequence). V was trimmed by 7 bases and J by 0 bases, leaving 7 bases between them. The CDR3 runs to 13 residues.

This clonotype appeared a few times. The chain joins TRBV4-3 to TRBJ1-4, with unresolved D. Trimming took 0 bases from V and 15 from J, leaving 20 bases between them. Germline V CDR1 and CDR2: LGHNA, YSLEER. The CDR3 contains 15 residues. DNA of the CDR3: TGCGCCAGCAGCCAAGACATCGGGTTCGGAAGAGAGGTGTTTTTT. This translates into CASSQDIGFGREVFF.

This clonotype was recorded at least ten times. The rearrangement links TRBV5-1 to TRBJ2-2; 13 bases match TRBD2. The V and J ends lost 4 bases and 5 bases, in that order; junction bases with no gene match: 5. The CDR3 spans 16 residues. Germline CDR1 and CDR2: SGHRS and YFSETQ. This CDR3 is CASSTGLAGRTGELFF. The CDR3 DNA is TGCGCCAGCAGCACGGGACTAGCGGGACGGACCGGGGAGCTGTTTTTT. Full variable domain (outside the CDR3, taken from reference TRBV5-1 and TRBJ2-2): KAGVTQTPRYLIKTRGQQVTLSCSPISGHRSVSWYQQTPGQGLQFLFEYFSETQRNKGNFPGRFSGRQFSNSRSEMNVSTLELGDSALYLCASSTGLAGRTGELFFGEGSRLTVL.

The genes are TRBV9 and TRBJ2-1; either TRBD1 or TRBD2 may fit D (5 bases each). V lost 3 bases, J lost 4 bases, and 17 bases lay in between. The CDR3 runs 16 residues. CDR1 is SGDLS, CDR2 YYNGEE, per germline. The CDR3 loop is CASSASGQSRYNEQFF. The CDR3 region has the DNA TGTGCCAGCAGCGCATCGGGGCAGAGTAGGTACAATGAGCAGTTCTTC.

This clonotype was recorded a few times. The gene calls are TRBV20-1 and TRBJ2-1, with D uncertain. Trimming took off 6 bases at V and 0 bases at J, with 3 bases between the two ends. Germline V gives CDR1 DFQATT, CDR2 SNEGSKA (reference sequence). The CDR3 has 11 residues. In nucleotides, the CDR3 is TGCAGTGCCCTCTCCTACAATGAGCAGTTCTTC. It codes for CSALSYNEQFF.

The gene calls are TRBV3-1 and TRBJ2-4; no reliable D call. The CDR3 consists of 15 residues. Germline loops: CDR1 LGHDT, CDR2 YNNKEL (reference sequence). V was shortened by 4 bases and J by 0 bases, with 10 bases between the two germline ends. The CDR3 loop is CASSPLGLAKNIQYF. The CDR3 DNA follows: TGTGCCAGCAGCCCTCTGGGGTTAGCCAAAAACATTCAGTACTTC.

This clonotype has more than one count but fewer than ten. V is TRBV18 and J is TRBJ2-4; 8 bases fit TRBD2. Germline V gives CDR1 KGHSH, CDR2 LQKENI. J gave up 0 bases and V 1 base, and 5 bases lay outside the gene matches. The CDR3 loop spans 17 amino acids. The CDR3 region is CASSPRTSGVAKNIQYF. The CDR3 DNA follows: TGTGCCAGCTCACCACGAACTAGCGGAGTAGCCAAAAACATTCAGTACTTC.

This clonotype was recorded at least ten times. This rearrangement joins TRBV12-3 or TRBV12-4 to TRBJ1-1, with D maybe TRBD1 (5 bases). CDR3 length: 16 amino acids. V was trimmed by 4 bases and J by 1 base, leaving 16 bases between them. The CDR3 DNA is TGTGCCAGCAGTTCAAGCCCAGGAAGGGGGAACACTGAAGCTTTCTTT. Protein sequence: CASSSSPGRGNTEAFF.

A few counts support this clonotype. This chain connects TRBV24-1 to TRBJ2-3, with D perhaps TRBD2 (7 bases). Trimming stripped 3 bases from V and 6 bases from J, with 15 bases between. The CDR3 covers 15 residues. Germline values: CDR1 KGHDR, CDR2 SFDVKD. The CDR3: CATSDPRGAGDTQYF. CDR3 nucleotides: TGTGCCACCAGTGATCCCCGGGGGGCGGGCGATACGCAGTATTTT.

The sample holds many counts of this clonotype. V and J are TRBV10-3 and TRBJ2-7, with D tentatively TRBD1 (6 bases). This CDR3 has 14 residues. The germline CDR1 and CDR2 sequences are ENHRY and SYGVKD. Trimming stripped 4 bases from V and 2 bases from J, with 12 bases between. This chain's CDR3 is CAISGRDTAYEQYF. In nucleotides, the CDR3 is TGTGCCATCAGTGGCCGGGACACCGCCTACGAGCAGTACTTC.

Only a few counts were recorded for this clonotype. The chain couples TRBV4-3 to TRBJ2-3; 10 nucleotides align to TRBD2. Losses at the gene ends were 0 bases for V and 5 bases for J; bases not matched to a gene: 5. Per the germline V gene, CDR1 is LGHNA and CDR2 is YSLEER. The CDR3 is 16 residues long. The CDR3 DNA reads TGCGCCAGCAGCCAAGATGGAGCGGGAGGGTTAGATACGCAGTATTTT. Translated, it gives CASSQDGAGGLDTQYF.

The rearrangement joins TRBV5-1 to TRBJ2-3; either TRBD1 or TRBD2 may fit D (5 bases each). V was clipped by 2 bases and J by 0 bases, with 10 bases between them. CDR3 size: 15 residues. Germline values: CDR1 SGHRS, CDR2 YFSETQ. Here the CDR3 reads CASSLQDSSTDTQYF. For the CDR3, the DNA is TGCGCCAGCAGCTTACAGGACTCTAGCACAGATACGCAGTATTTT.

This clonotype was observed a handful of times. The CDR3 region is CASSRRLAGINNEQFF. CDR3 bases: TGCGCCAGCAGCCGAAGACTAGCGGGGATTAACAATGAGCAGTTCTTC. The J gene is TRBJ2-1, the V gene TRBV4-3; 11 bases map to TRBD2. Germline CDR1 and CDR2: LGHNA and YSLEER. After removal of 4 bases from V and 5 bases from J, the junction contained 7 bases not matched to a gene. This CDR3 region has 16 residues.

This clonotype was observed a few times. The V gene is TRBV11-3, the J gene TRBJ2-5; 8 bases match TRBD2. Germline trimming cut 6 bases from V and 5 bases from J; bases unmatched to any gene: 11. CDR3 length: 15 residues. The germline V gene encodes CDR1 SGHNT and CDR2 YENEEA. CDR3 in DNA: TGTGCCAGCAGTACGGGGGGGCGAGCTGCGGAGACCCAGTACTTC. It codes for CASSTGGRAAETQYF. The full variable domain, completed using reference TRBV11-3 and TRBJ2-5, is EAGVVQSPRYKIIEKKQPVAFWCNPISGHNTLYWYLQNLGQGPELLIRYENEEAVDDSQLPKDRFSAERLKGVDSTLKIQPAELGDSAVYLCASSTGGRAAETQYFGPGTRLLVL.

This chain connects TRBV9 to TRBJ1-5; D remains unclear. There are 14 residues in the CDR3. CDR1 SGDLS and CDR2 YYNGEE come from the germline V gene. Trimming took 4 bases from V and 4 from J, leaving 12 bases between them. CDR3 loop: CASSPNSGNQPQHF. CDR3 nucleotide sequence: TGTGCCAGCAGCCCAAATTCGGGAAATCAGCCCCAGCATTTT.

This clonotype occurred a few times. Written as DNA, the CDR3 is TGTGCCAGCGGTCAGACCGGGGAGCTGTTTTTT. It encodes CASGQTGELFF. The chain couples TRBV7-9 to TRBJ2-2, with no clear D. CDR1 and CDR2 (germline): SEHNR, FQNEAQ (reference sequence). Trimming took off 8 bases at V and 5 bases at J, with 6 bases between the two ends. CDR3 length equals 11 residues.

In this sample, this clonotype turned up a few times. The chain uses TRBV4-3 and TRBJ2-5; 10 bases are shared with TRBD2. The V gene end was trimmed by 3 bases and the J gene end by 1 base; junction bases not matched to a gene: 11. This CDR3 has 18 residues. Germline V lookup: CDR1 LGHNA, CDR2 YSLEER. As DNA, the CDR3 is TGCGCCAGCAGCCAGGGGACACTAGCGGGAAGGCTCCAAGAGACCCAGTACTTC. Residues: CASSQGTLAGRLQETQYF.

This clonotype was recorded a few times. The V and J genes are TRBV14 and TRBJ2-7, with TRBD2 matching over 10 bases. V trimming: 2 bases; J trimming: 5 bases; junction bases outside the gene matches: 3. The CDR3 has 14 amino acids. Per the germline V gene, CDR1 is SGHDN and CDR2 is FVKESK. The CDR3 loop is CASSQLAGVHEQYF. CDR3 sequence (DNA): TGTGCCAGCAGCCAACTAGCGGGGGTTCACGAGCAGTACTTC.

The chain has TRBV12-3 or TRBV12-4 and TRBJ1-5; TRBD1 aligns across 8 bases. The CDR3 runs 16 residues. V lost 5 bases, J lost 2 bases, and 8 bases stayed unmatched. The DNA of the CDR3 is TGTGCCAGCAGTAACCCCACGGGACAGGGCAATCAGCCCCAGCATTTT. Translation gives CASSNPTGQGNQPQHF.

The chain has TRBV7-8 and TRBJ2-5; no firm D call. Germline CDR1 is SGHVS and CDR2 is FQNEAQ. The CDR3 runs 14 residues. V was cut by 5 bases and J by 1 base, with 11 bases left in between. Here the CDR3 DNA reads TGTGCCAGCAGCAGTCAGGCCATCCAAGAGACCCAGTACTTC. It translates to CASSSQAIQETQYF.

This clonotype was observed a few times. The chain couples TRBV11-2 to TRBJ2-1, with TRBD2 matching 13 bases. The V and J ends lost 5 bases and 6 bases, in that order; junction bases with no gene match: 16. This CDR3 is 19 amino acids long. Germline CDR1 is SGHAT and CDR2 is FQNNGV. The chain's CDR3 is CASSHRTSGGSWVGNEQFF. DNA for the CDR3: TGTGCCAGCAGCCATAGGACTAGCGGGGGCAGTTGGGTAGGCAATGAGCAGTTCTTC.

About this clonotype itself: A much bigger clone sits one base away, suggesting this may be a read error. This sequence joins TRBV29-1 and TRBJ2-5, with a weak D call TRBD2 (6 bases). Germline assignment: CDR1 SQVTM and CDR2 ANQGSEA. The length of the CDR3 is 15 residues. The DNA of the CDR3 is TGCATCGGAATTGAAGGGGCGGGGAACCAAGAGACCCAGTACTTC. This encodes CIGIEGAGNQETQYF.

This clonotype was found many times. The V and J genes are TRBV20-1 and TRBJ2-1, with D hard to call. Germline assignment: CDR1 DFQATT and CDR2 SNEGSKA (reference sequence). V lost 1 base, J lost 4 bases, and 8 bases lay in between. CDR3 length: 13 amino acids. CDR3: CSARASVYNEQFF. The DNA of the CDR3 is TGCAGTGCTAGAGCGTCGGTTTACAATGAGCAGTTCTTC.

CDR3: CASSQEAAGVGNEQFF. CDR3 DNA: TGCGCCAGCAGCCAAGAGGCAGCGGGAGTCGGCAATGAGCAGTTCTTC. The chain recombines TRBV4-3 with TRBJ2-1, with 8 bases fitting TRBD2. The junction had 7 bases not matched to a gene; V was cut back by 0 bases and J by 6 bases. Germline V gene lookup returns CDR1 LGHNA and CDR2 YSLEER. The CDR3 length is 16 residues.

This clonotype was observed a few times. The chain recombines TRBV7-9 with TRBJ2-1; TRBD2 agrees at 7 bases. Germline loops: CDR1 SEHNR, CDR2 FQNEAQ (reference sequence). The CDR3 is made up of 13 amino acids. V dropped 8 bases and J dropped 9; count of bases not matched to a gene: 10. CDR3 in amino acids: CASVGGSVGEQFF. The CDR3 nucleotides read TGTGCCAGCGTTGGCGGGAGTGTTGGTGAGCAGTTCTTC.

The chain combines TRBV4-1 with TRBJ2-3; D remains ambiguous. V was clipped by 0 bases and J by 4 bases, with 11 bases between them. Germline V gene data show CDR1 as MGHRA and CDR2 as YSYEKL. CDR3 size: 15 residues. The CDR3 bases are TGCGCCAGCAGCCAAGACGTGGGCGCCGCAGATACGCAGTATTTT. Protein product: CASSQDVGAADTQYF.

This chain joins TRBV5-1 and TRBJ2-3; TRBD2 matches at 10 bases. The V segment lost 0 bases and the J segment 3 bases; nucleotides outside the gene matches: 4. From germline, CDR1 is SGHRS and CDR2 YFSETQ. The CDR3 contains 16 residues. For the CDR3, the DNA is TGCGCCAGCAGCTTGGGGTCGACTAGCGGGACAGATACGCAGTATTTT. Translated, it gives CASSLGSTSGTDTQYF. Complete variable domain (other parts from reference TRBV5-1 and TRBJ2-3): KAGVTQTPRYLIKTRGQQVTLSCSPISGHRSVSWYQQTPGQGLQFLFEYFSETQRNKGNFPGRFSGRQFSNSRSEMNVSTLELGDSALYLCASSLGSTSGTDTQYFGPGTRLTVL.

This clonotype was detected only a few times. This CDR3 reads CAWSVDTIQPQHF. The CDR3 region has the DNA TGTGCCTGGAGTGTGGACACCATTCAGCCCCAGCATTTT. The chain recombines TRBV30 with TRBJ1-5, with a tentative D call TRBD1 (5 bases). The V end lost 0 bases, the J end lost 6 bases, and 9 bases lay between the germline ends. There are 13 residues in the CDR3. Germline CDR1 and CDR2: GTSNPN and SVGIG (reference sequence).

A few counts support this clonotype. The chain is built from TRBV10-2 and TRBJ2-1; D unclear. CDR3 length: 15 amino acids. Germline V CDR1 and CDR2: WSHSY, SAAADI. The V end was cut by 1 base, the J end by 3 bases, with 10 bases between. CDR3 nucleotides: TGCGCCAGCAGTGAGTTTGGCCGAAACTACAATGAGCAGTTCTTC. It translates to CASSEFGRNYNEQFF.